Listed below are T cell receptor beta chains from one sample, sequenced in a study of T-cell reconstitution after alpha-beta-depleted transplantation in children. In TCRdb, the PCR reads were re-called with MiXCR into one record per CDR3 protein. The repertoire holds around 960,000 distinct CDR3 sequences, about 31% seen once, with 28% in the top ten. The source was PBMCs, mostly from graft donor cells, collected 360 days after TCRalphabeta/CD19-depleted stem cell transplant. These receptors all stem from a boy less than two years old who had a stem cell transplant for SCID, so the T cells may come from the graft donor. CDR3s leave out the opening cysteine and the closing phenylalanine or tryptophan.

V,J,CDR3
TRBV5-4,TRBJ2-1,ASSLASGAKGYNEQF
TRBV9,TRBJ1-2,ASSAQDRGQMGLNYGYT
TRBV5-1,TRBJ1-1,ASSSGQPNTEAF
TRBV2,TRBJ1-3,ANLREAGNTIY
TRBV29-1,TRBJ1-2,SVASGNYGYT
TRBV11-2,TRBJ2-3,ASSPIGGADTQY
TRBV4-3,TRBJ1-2,ASSPDGDLNYGYT
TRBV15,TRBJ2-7,ATSRDQGQYYEQY
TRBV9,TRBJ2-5,ASSVLAGGTIGETQY
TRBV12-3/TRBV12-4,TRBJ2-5,ASSPGLETQY
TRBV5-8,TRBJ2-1,ASSLQRLTYNEQF
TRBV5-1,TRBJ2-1,ASSLEQSYNEQF
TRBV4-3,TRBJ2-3,AISPLVPLEGTDTQY
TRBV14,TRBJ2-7,ASSPQPSYLLVEQY
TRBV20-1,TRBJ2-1,SAPGAYNEQF
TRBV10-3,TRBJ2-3,AIRGDNTDTQY
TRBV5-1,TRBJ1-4,ASSYDRLFNEKLF
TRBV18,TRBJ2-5,ASSRTGMETQY
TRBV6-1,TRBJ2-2,ASSHTGQNTGELF
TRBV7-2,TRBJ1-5,ASSHLGGVSNQPQH
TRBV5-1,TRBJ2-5,ASRFGTSVQETQY
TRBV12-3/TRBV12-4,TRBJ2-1,ASNLAGYNEQF
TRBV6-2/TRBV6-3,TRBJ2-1,ASSYRGLPSYNEQF
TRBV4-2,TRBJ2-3,ASSQDARADTQY
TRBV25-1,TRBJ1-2,ASSELGSYGYT
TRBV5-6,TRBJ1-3,ASSRQRLTFFLTGNTIY
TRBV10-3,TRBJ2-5,AISESGTPLQETQY
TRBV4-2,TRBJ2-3,ASSQGLAGTDTQY
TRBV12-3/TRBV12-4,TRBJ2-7,ASSTRVSGAEQY
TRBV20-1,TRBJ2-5,SAILAGGQETQY
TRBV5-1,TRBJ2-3,ASSPGNSWETQY
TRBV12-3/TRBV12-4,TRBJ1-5,ASSSYRGGNQPQH
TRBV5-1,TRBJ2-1,ASTLAGFYNEQF
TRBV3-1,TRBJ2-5,ASSQEAIGEETQY
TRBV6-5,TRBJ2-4,ASSYSRDLNIQY
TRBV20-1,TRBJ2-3,SARSPTGPSTDTQY
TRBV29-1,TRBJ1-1,IIRGRNTEAF
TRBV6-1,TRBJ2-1,ASSPLPGETLNEQF
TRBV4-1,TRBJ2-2,ASSQVTPMMGGTGELF
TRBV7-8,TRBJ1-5,ASSNQGFQPQH
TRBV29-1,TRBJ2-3,SVAQLGKDTQY
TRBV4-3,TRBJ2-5,ASSQDPAGGSQETQY